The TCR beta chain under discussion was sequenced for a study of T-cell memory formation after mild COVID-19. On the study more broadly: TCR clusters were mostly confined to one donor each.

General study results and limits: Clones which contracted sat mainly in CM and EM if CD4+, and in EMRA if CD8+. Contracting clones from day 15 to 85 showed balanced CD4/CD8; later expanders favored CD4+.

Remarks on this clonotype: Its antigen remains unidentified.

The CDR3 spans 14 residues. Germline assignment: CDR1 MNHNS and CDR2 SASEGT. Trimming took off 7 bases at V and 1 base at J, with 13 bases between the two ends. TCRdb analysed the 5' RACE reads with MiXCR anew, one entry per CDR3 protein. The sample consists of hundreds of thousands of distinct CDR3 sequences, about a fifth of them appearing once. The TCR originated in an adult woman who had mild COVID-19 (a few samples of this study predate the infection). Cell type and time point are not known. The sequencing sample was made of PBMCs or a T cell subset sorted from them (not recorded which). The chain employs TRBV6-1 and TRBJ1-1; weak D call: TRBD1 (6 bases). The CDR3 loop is CASILWGANTEAFF. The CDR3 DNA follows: TGTGCCAGCATTCTATGGGGGGCGAACACTGAAGCTTTCTTT.